The 16 T cell receptor beta chains below were found in one sample sequenced in a study of tumor-infiltrating lymphocytes in primary liver carcinoma. Researchers generated TCR beta cDNA from around 0.55 ug of total RNA, relying on a constant-region primer. Slightly modified ARM-PCR served as the procedure for the TCR beta libraries. These libraries came from three rounds of nested multiplex PCR. TRBV1-TRBV30 forward primers and a C-beta reverse primer were used in the first two PCR rounds, which each ran for approximately 10 cycles. TCRdb reprocessed the multiplex PCR reads via MiXCR and lists one record per CDR3 protein. The sample holds 30,000 to 35,000 distinct CDR3 sequences, 76% seen once. DNA and RNA were both co-extracted from 20-30 mg of bulk tissue that had not been sorted. Sample: liver tumor tissue from sampling region 5. Subset denoted: tumor region T5, tumor centre. These receptors originate from a man aged 40-50 years with primary liver carcinoma and hepatitis B virus infection.

A word on this clonotype: One end of the junction varies from germline; a read error may be responsible. The chain recombines TRBV11-2 with TRBJ2-1, with 9 nucleotides matching TRBD1. Germline V CDR1 and CDR2: SGHAT, FQNNGV. The CDR3 totals 17 residues. The CDR3 region is CAGSLGLGDRDYNKQFF. Here the CDR3 DNA reads TGTGCCGGCAGCTTAGGTTTGGGGGACAGGGACTACAATAAGCAGTTCTTT.

The chain joins TRBV20-1 to TRBJ1-1; D remains ambiguous. The CDR3 contains 13 residues. Deletions cut 4 bases from V and 11 bases from J, with 20 bases between. The V gene's germline CDR1 is DFQATT and CDR2 SNEGSKA (reference sequence). CDR3 bases: TGCAGTGCTATGGGTCCGGACTTATCAAAGGCTTTCTTT. Amino acids: CSAMGPDLSKAFF.

Details on this clonotype: A junction boundary mismatches the germline segment, possibly from a read error. V usage is TRBV5-1 and J usage is TRBJ2-7; TRBD2 might be the D (6 bases). The CDR3 sequence is 13 residues long. CDR1 and CDR2 from the germline V gene are SGHRS and YFSETQ. The CDR3 region has the DNA TGCGCCAGCAGCTTGTTGGAGGACTACGATCAGTACTTT. Encoded protein: CASSLLEDYDQYF.

This clonotype was counted a single time. At one of its ends the junction is not consistent with the germline gene, which may arise from a read error. This rearrangement joins TRBV5-4 to TRBJ2-5; tentative D call: TRBD1 (5 bases). Looked up from germline, CDR1 is SGHNT and CDR2 is YYREEE (reference sequence). The CDR3 consists of 15 residues. CDR3 sequence (DNA): TGTGCCAGCAGCCTAGGCAGGGAAACCCAAGAGATCCAGTACTTC. It is translated as CASSLGRETQEIQYF.

Comment on this clonotype: Since the CDR3 does not end with the conserved phenylalanine or tryptophan, this likely comes from a read error. The DNA is omitted, as the CDR3 cannot be located on it reliably, and the CDR3 follows TCRdb's listing. CDR3 protein: CASSVTSATGELSY. V gene TRBV28 combines with J gene TRBJ2-2; the D segment call TRBD2 is taken from the table without a DNA check. The CDR3 is 14 residues long, ends included. Germline V gene lookup returns CDR1 MDHEN and CDR2 SYDVKM.

This rearrangement joins TRBV11-2 to TRBJ2-3, with TRBD2 matching over 10 bases. The CDR3 extends over 16 amino acids. Germline V gene sequence: CDR1 SGHAT, CDR2 FQNNGV. V shed 5 bases, J shed 2 bases, and the junction held 7 bases outside the gene matches. In DNA, the CDR3 is TGTGCCAGCAGCGCCGGGACTAGCGCCTACACAGATACGCAGTATTTT. It specifies CASSAGTSAYTDTQYF.

A note on this clonotype: With a much larger clone just one base away, this may be a read error. The chain has TRBV9 and TRBJ2-7, with TRBD1 matching over 8 bases. The CDR3 runs to 14 residues. Germline loops: CDR1 SGDLS, CDR2 YYNGEE. The CDR3 loop reads CASSVEQGGYKQYF. CDR3 bases: TGTGCCAGCAGCGTAGAACAGGGGGGCTACAAGCAGTACTTC.

The chain joins TRBV4-2 to TRBJ2-2; TRBD2 matches at 9 bases. CDR3 length: 18 residues. Per germline, CDR1 LGHNA and CDR2 YNFKEQ. V was clipped by 2 bases and J by 9 bases; unmatched bases: 16. CDR3 sequence: CASSQPSGLAGVTWELFF. DNA of the CDR3: TGTGCCAGCAGCCAACCCTCAGGATTAGCGGGAGTAACCTGGGAGCTGTTTTTT.

The rearrangement links TRBV12-3 or TRBV12-4 to TRBJ1-2; D not resolved. V lost 1 base and J 4 bases, leaving 10 bases between the germline ends. This CDR3 has 14 residues. CDR3 protein: CASSLEQTSYGYTF. In nucleotides, the CDR3 is TGTGCCAGCAGTTTAGAACAGACGAGCTATGGCTACACCTTC.

The V and J genes are TRBV6-1 and TRBJ1-4, with a tentative D call TRBD1 (6 bases). CDR1 MNHNS and CDR2 SASEGT come from the germline V gene. The CDR3 totals 15 residues. Between the trimmed V and J ends, which lost 5 bases and 7 bases, there was a span of 17 bases. The CDR3 spells CASSIGQWGSEKLFF. The CDR3 DNA follows: TGTGCCAGCAGTATCGGACAGTGGGGCAGTGAAAAACTGTTTTTT.

This clonotype was seen ten or more times. CDR3 DNA sequence: TGCAGCGTTGGGGGGCAGGCCGGGCCCTACGAGCAGTACTTC. Translation: CSVGGQAGPYEQYF. J is TRBJ2-7 and V is TRBV29-1, with D possibly TRBD1 on 6 matching bases. Germline CDR1 and CDR2: SQVTM and ANQGSEA. There are 14 residues in the CDR3. Trimming removed 4 bases from V and 2 bases from J, with 15 bases in between.

As regards this clonotype: Since the CDR3 does not end with the conserved phenylalanine or tryptophan, this likely comes from a read error. The limits of the CDR3 on the DNA are not certain, so only TCRdb's listed CDR3 is given. The chain has TRBV11-2 and TRBJ2-3. The CDR3 length equals 12 residues, ends included. Germline CDR1 is SGHAT and CDR2 is FQNNGV. CDR3 protein: CASSASTDTRYL.

This sequence joins TRBV4-1 and TRBJ2-1; D unclear. The CDR3 totals 14 residues. V lost 4 bases, J lost 5 bases, and 12 bases lay in between. Germline values: CDR1 MGHRA, CDR2 YSYEKL. The CDR3 protein is CASSLGNNNNEQFF. CDR3 in DNA: TGCGCCAGCAGCCTCGGTAACAACAACAATGAGCAGTTCTTC.

The gene calls are TRBV11-2 and TRBJ2-1; unclear D gene. Germline lookup yields CDR1 SGHAT and CDR2 FQNNGV. CDR3 length: 14 residues. The V and J ends lost 7 bases and 13 bases respectively, with 23 bases between them. The chain's CDR3 is CASNLYRPVSDQFF. The CDR3 region has the DNA TGTGCCAGCAATTTATACCGGCCAGTTAGTGACCAGTTCTTC.

This clonotype appeared once. It may be a read error: a sequence one base away is much more abundant. CDR3 DNA sequence: TGTACCAGCAGTTACGGCGCCTACGAGCAGTACTTC. It encodes CTSSYGAYEQYF. J is TRBJ2-7 and V is TRBV6-2 or TRBV6-3; D ambiguous. The CDR3 has 12 amino acids. The germline V gene encodes CDR1 MNHEY and CDR2 SVGEGT.

As for this clonotype: One end of the junction is discordant with germline, which a read error may explain. The chain uses TRBV11-2 and TRBJ2-7, with TRBD2 as a possible D gene (5 bases). Germline CDR1 SGHAT, CDR2 FQNNGV. The CDR3 runs 15 residues. The CDR3 is CDSSLSWLAEYEQYF. DNA of the CDR3: TGTGACAGCAGCCTGTCGTGGCTAGCAGAATACGAGCAGTACTTC.